Presented here are 14 T cell receptor beta chains from one specimen sequenced in a study of T cells of healthy individuals (dated by TCRdb to about 2018). Library construction relied on 5' RACE. Sequencing relied on an Illumina MiSeq. TCRdb reworked the public reads: Q25 trimming with fastp, MiXCR clone assembly, productive beta chains retained. Rows with a matching CDR3 protein are joined into one entry that keeps the most common DNA and genes. This sample comprises fewer than 90,000 distinct CDR3 sequences, 4% to 5.5% of them detected only once. 7.5% to 9.5% of the sample lies in the top ten. All receptors derive from a female donor in good health.

This clonotype turned up a few times. V usage is TRBV4-2 and J usage is TRBJ1-5; D is perhaps TRBD1 (5 bases). CDR1 and CDR2 from the germline V gene are LGHNA and YNFKEQ. This CDR3 contains 14 residues. The V end lost 4 bases, the J end lost 1 base, and 8 bases lay between the germline ends. The CDR3 region is CASSPRQSNQPQHF. Here the CDR3 DNA reads TGTGCCAGCAGCCCGAGACAGAGCAATCAGCCCCAGCATTTT.

This clonotype was counted ten times or more. The chain recombines TRBV29-1 with TRBJ2-7, with 10 bases aligning to TRBD1. The CDR3 length is 15 residues. Germline CDR1 and CDR2: SQVTM and ANQGSEA. J lost 1 base, V lost 6 bases, and 9 bases had no gene match. In DNA, the CDR3 is TGCAGCGTCCGTGGACAGGGGGAGTCATCCTACGAGCAGTACTTC. Protein product: CSVRGQGESSYEQYF.

In this sample, this clonotype turned up many times. This chain joins TRBV7-9 and TRBJ1-6, with D possibly matching TRBD1 (6 bases). Germline V gene data show CDR1 as SEHNR and CDR2 as FQNEAQ (reference sequence). The CDR3 loop spans 16 amino acids. Trimming removed 6 bases from V and 0 bases from J, with 12 bases in between. CDR3 loop: CASSPDRSSYNSPLHF. For the CDR3, the DNA is TGTGCCAGCAGTCCAGACAGGAGCTCCTATAATTCACCCCTCCACTTT.

This clonotype was found many times. The genes are TRBV5-1 and TRBJ1-2; 7 bases match TRBD1. CDR1 is SGHRS, CDR2 YFSETQ, per germline. V lost 5 bases and J lost 4; bases outside the gene matches: 14. The CDR3 extends over 16 amino acids. Written as DNA, the CDR3 is TGCGCCAGCAGTCGAGACCATGACAGGGTAGTCTATGGCTACACCTTC. It translates to CASSRDHDRVVYGYTF.

This clonotype appeared many times. The chain has TRBV5-5 and TRBJ1-1; TRBD1 is a possible D gene (5 bases). The CDR3 contains 12 residues. From germline, CDR1 is SGHKS and CDR2 YYEKEE (reference sequence). The germline V and J ends were trimmed by 4 bases and 7 bases, with 11 bases remaining between them. Here the CDR3 reads CASSDRQLEAFF. In DNA, the CDR3 is TGTGCCAGCAGCGATAGACAGCTTGAAGCTTTCTTT.

This clonotype was observed at least ten times. V and J are TRBV3-1 and TRBJ2-1; 8 bases match TRBD2. This CDR3 is 15 amino acids long. Germline V gives CDR1 LGHDT, CDR2 YNNKEL (reference sequence). Unmatched junction bases numbered 8, after V lost 4 bases and J lost 6 bases. The CDR3 nucleotides are TGTGCCAGCAGCCGCATAGCGGGATCAGCCAATGAGCAGTTCTTC. It specifies CASSRIAGSANEQFF.

Comment on this clonotype: A much larger clone differs from this one at a single base, so this may be a read error. The chain joins TRBV7-3 to TRBJ2-5, with a weak D call TRBD2 (6 bases). Trimming took 3 bases from V and 1 from J, leaving 12 bases between them. This CDR3 spans 15 amino acids. CDR1 is SGHTA, CDR2 FQGTGA, per germline. The CDR3 loop reads CASSFGAGRQETQYF. The CDR3, as DNA: TGTGCCAGCAGCTTCGGAGCGGGCCGCCAAGAGACCCAGTACTTC.

This clonotype was detected many times. The chain links TRBV7-8 to TRBJ1-4; TRBD1 matches 7 bases. CDR3 size: 17 residues. Germline V gene sequence: CDR1 SGHVS, CDR2 FQNEAQ. V lost 4 bases, J lost 3 bases, and 11 bases stayed unmatched. CDR3 in DNA: TGTGCCAGCAGCTCAAGGGTCAGGGGGGCATCTAATGAAAAACTGTTTTTT. It codes for CASSSRVRGASNEKLFF.

This clonotype was seen repeatedly, ten times or more. The CDR3 DNA follows: TGTGCCAGCAGCTGGACTAGTAATCAGCCCCAGCATTTT. This translates into CASSWTSNQPQHF. The V call is TRBV5-8, the J call TRBJ1-5, with D unclear. Trimming removed 3 bases from V and 4 bases from J, with 8 bases in between. Per germline, CDR1 SGHTS and CDR2 YDEGEE. The CDR3 runs 13 residues.

The chain is built from TRBV20-1 and TRBJ2-3, with 8 bases fitting TRBD2. This CDR3 is built from 18 residues. Germline CDR1 DFQATT, CDR2 SNEGSKA (reference sequence). The J segment lost 5 bases and the V segment lost 2 bases, leaving 18 bases of the junction unmatched. CDR3 amino acids: CSARPRAFRGGAQDTQYF. Here the CDR3 DNA reads TGCAGTGCTAGACCTCGAGCCTTTCGGGGGGGGGCGCAAGATACGCAGTATTTT.

This clonotype came up many times. The chain joins TRBV7-2 to TRBJ2-1; no reliable D call. Trimming stripped 2 bases from V and 7 bases from J, with 9 bases between. The V gene's germline CDR1 is SGHTA and CDR2 FQGNSA. This CDR3 has 13 residues. Here the CDR3 reads CASSLRTQNEQFF. The DNA of the CDR3 is TGTGCCAGCAGCTTAAGGACCCAAAATGAGCAGTTCTTC.

Remarks on this clonotype: A much more abundant neighbour one base away suggests this may be a read error. The chain employs TRBV7-2 and TRBJ1-6, with TRBD1 identical over 9 bases. The CDR3 is 16 amino acids. Per the germline V gene, CDR1 is SGHTA and CDR2 is FQGNSA. Trimming removed 3 bases from V and 3 bases from J; junction bases left unmatched: 3. The CDR3: CASSFGTGSYNSPLHF. The CDR3 bases are TGTGCCAGCAGCTTCGGGACAGGGAGCTATAATTCACCCCTCCACTTT.

In its sample, this clonotype was seen many times. V is TRBV29-1 and J is TRBJ2-5, with D maybe TRBD1 (6 bases). Germline V lookup: CDR1 SQVTM, CDR2 ANQGSEA. This CDR3 spans 12 amino acids. V was trimmed by 7 bases and J by 4 bases, leaving 13 bases between them. The chain's CDR3 is CSGGNRAETQYF. CDR3 DNA: TGCAGCGGAGGAAACAGGGCAGAGACCCAGTACTTC.

For the CDR3, the DNA is TGTGCCAGCGTGGGGGACAGCAATCAGCCCCAGCATTTT. Its translation: CASVGDSNQPQHF. V usage is TRBV6-2 or TRBV6-3 and J usage is TRBJ1-5; tentatively, D is TRBD1 (5 bases). The ends were cut back, 8 bases at V and 1 base at J, with 9 bases in the middle. Germline CDR1 MNHEY, CDR2 SVGEGT. This CDR3 has 13 residues.